Presented here are 2 T cell receptor beta chains from one specimen sequenced in a study of shared clonotypes between healthy human individuals. Clones were read by immunoSEQ multiplex PCR, and TCRdb kept only the in-frame ones, dropping some. The table lists some 980,000 clones, over 75% of them singletons. Material: memory CD4+ T cells sorted from blood. As for subset: CD45RA-negative fraction. The receptors were gathered from a man aged 18 to 29 in good health.

This clone was seen only a few times. V gene TRBV7-9 combines with J gene TRBJ1-6, with a weak D call TRBD1 (5 bases). The ends were cut back, 1 base at V and 8 bases at J, with 12 bases in the middle. Germline values: CDR1 SEHNR, CDR2 FQNEAQ (reference sequence). The CDR3 covers 15 residues. CDR3 in amino acids: CASSLGRGLHSPLHF. The CDR3 nucleotides read TGTGCCAGCAGCTTAGGTCGGGGCCTTCATTCACCCCTCCACTTT.

The chain is built from TRBV7-8 and TRBJ2-7; D remains ambiguous. Germline values: CDR1 SGHVS, CDR2 FQNEAQ. Trimming pared 5 bases from V and 1 base from J, leaving 6 bases between. The CDR3 covers 12 residues. CDR3 amino acids: CASSPLSYEQYF. The DNA for the CDR3 is TGTGCCAGCAGCCCCCTATCCTACGAGCAGTACTTC.